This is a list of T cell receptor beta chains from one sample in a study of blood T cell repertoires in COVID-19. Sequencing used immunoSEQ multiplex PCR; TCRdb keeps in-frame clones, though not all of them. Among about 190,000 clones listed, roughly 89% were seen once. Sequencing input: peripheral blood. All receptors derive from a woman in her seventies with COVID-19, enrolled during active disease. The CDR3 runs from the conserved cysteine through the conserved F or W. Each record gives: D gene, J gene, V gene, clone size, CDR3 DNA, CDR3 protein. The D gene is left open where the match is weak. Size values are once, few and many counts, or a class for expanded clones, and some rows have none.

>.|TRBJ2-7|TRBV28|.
TGTGCCAGCAGTTTCCTGGTGAGGGCGTGTTGGACCTACTCAAAGGAGAATTACTTC
CASSFLVRACWTYSKENYF
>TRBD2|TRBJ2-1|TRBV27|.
TGTGCCAGCTCGCGGGGGGTCTGGAGAAATGAGCAGTTCTTC
CASSRGVWRNEQFF
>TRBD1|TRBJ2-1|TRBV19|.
TGTGCCAGCACGACAGGGGCATTGGATGAGCAGTTCTTC
CASTTGALDEQFF
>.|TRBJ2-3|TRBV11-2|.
TGTGCCAGCAGCTTACAAGCGGCCATTAGCACAGATACGCAGTATTTT
CASSLQAAISTDTQYF
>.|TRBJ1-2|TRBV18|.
TGTGCCAGCTCACCAGCAGCTACAGGTGATGGCTACACCTTC
CASSPAATGDGYTF
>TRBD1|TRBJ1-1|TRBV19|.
TGTGCCAGTAGTATCCAGGGGGCTGAAGCTTTCTTT
CASSIQGAEAFF
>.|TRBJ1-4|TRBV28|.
TGTGCCAGCAGTTTCGACAGGCCAACTAATGAAAAACTGTTTTTT
CASSFDRPTNEKLFF
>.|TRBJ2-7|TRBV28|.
TGTGCCAGCAGTTTACTCGCGTCCTCCTACGAGCAGTACTTC
CASSLLASSYEQYF
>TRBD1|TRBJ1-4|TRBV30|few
TGTGCCTGGAGCCCGGGACAGGGGCTTAATGAAAAACTGTTTTTT
CAWSPGQGLNEKLFF
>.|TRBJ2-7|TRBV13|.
TGTGCCAGCAGCTTCTTCCGCTACGAGCAGTACTTC
CASSFFRYEQYF
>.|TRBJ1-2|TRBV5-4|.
TGTGCCAGCAGCTTGTATACAGGGAGCTATGGCTACACCTTC
CASSLYTGSYGYTF
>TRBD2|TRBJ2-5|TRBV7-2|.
TGTGCCAGCAGCCGCCCCGCTAGCGGCTTGAAGACCCAGTACTTC
CASSRPASGLKTQYF
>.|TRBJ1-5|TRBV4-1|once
TGCGCCAGCAGCCAATTAGTGGCAGGGGATCAGCCCCAGCATTTT
CASSQLVAGDQPQHF
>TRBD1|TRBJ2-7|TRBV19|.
TGTGCCAGTAGCTTTCCCGGGACAGGGTTGGTCGAGCAGTACTTC
CASSFPGTGLVEQYF
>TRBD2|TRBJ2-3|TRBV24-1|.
TGTGCCACCAGTGACACACTAGCGGGAACTGATACGCAGTATTTT
CATSDTLAGTDTQYF
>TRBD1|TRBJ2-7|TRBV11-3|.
TGTGCCAGCAGCTTAAATTGGGACAGCTCCTACGAGCAGTACTTC
CASSLNWDSSYEQYF
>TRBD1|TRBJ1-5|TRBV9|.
TGTGCCAGCAGCCCAGGGGGTTCCAATCAGCCCCAGCATTTT
CASSPGGSNQPQHF
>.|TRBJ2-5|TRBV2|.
TGTGCCAGCACCCAACGGTTTCTGCAGGCTAACCAAGAGACCCAGTACTTC
CASTQRFLQANQETQYF
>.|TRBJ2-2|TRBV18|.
TGTGCCAGCTCACCAAATCGGGTGACCGGGGAGCTGTTTTTT
CASSPNRVTGELFF
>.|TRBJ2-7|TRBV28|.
TGTGCCAGCAGGATGACATCTTCCTACGAGCAGTACTTC
CASRMTSSYEQYF
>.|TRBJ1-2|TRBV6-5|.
TGTGCCACCCGACAGCATGGCTACACCTTC
CATRQHGYTF
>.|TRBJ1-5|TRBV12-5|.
TGTGCTAGTGGTTTGGTAGGGGTGGACGGGACATACAATCAGCCCCAGCATTTT
CASGLVGVDGTYNQPQHF
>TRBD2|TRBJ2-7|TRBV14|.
TGTGCCAGCAGCCCAAAGGCTAGCGGGACGTACGAGCAGTACTTC
CASSPKASGTYEQYF
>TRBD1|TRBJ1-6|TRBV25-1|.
TGTGCCAGCAGTGAGGGGACAGGAAAATATAATTCACCCCTCCACTTT
CASSEGTGKYNSPLHF
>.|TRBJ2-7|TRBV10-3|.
TGTGCCATCAGCGAGACGGACTTGGGGGAGCAGTACTTC
CAISETDLGEQYF
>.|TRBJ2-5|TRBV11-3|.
TGTGCCAGCAGCTTAGCTATTCGGGGGACCCAGTACTTC
CASSLAIRGTQYF
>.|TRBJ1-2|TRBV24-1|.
TGTGCCACCAGTGACTCACAGAATAACTATGGCTACACCTTC
CATSDSQNNYGYTF
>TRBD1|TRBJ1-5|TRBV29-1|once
TGCAGCGTCACACAGGGGGCGGGCGGCAATCAGCCCCAGCATTTT
CSVTQGAGGNQPQHF
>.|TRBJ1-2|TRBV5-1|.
TGCGCCAGCAGCGCAGGGAGGGGGGTCGGCTACACCTTC
CASSAGRGVGYTF
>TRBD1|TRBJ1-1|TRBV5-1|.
TGCGCCAGCAACCCATACAGGGGGGACACTGAAGCTTTCTTT
CASNPYRGDTEAFF
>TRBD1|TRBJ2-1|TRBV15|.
TGTGCCACCAGCAGAGAAGGGACAGGGACCTACAATGAGCAGTTCTTC
CATSREGTGTYNEQFF